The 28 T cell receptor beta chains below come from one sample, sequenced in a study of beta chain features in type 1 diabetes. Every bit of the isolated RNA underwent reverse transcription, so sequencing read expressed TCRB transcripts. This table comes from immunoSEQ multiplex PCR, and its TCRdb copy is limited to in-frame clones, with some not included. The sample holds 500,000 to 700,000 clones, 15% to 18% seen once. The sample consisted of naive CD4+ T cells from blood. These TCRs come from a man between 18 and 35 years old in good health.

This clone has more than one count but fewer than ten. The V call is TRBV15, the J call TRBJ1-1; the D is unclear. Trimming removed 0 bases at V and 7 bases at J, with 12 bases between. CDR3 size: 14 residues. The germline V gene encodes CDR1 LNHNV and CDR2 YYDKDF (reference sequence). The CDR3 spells CATSRDWAVNEAFF. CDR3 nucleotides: TGTGCCACCAGCAGAGATTGGGCTGTTAATGAAGCTTTCTTT.

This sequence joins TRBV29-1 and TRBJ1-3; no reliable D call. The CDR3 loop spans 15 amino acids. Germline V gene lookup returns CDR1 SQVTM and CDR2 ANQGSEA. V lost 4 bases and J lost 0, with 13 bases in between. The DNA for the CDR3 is TGCAGCGTTGCTCCCAGGTTAAGCTCTGGAAACACCATATATTTT. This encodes CSVAPRLSSGNTIYF.

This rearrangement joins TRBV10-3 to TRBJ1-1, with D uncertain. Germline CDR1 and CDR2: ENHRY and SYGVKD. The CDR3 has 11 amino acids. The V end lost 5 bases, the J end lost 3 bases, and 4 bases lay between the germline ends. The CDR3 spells CAISKDTEAFF. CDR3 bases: TGTGCCATCAGTAAGGACACTGAAGCTTTCTTT.

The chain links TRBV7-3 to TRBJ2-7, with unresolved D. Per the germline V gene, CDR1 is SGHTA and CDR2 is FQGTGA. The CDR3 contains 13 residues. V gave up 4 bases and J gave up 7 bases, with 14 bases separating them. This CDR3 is CASSSLHDMEQYF. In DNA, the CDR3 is TGTGCCAGCAGCTCCCTTCATGATATGGAGCAGTACTTC.

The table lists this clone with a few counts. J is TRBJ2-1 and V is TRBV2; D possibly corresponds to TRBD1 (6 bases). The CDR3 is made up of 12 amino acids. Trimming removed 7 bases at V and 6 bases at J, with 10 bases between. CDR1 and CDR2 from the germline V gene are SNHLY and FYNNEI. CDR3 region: CASMAGANEQFF. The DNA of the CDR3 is TGTGCCAGCATGGCAGGGGCCAATGAGCAGTTCTTC.

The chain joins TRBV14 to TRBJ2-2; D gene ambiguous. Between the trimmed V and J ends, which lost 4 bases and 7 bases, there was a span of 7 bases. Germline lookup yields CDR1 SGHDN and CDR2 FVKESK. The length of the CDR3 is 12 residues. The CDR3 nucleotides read TGTGCCAGCAGCCCCCGCGGCGGGGAGCTGTTTTTT. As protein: CASSPRGGELFF.

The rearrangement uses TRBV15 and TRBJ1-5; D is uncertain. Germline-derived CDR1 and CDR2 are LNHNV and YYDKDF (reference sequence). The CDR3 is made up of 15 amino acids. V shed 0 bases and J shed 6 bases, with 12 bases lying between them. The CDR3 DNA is TGTGCCACCAGCAGAGATGGGTTGACGGGTCAGCCCCAGCATTTT. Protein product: CATSRDGLTGQPQHF.

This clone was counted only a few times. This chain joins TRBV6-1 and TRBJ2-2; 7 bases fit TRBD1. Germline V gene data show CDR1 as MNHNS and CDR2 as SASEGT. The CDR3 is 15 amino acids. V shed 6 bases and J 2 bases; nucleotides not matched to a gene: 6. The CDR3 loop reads CASRKTGINTGELFF. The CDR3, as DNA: TGTGCCAGCAGGAAGACAGGGATCAACACCGGGGAGCTGTTTTTT.

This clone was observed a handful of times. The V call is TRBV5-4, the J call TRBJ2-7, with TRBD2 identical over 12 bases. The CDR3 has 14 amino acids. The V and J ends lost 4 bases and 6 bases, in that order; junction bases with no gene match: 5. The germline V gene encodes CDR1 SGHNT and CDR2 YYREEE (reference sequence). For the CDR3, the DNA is TGTGCCAGCAGCGCCGGGACTAGCGGGTTCGAGCAGTACTTC. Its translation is CASSAGTSGFEQYF.

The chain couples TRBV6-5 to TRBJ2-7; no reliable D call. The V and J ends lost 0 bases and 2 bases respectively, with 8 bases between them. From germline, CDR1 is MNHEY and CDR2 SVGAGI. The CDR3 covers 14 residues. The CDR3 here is CASSYSLGTYEQYF. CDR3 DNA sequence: TGTGCCAGCAGTTACTCGCTGGGGACCTACGAGCAGTACTTC.

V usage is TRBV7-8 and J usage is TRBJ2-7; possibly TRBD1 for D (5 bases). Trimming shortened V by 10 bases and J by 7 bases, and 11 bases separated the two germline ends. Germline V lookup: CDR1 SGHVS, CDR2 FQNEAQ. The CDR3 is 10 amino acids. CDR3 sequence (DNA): TGTGCCATCGGTAGGGGAGAGCAGTACTTC. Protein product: CAIGRGEQYF.

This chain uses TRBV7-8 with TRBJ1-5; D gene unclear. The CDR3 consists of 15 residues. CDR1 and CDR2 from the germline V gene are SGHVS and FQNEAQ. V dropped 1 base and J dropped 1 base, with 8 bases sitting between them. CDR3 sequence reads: CASSLVAGSNQPQHF. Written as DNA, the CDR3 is TGTGCCAGCAGCTTAGTAGCGGGGAGCAATCAGCCCCAGCATTTT.

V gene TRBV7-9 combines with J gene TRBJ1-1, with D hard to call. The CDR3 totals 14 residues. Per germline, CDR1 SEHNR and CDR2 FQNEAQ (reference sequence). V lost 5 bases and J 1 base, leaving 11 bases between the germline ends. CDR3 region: CASSRRGENTEAFF. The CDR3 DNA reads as TGTGCCAGCAGCCGCCGGGGAGAGAACACTGAAGCTTTCTTT.

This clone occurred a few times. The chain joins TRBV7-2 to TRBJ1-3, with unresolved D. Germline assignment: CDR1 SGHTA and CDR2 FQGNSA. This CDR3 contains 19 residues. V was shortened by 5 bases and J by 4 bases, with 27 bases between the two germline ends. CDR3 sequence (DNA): TGTGCCAGCAGCCGACGAGGCAGTGCGCTTTCGTTGTTGGGAAACACCATATATTTT. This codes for CASSRRGSALSLLGNTIYF.

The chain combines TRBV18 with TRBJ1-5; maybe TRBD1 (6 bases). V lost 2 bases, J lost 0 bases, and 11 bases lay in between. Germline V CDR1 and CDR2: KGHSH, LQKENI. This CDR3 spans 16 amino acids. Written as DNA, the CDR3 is TGTGCCAGCTCACCAGGACAGCCAGATAGCAATCAGCCCCAGCATTTT. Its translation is CASSPGQPDSNQPQHF.

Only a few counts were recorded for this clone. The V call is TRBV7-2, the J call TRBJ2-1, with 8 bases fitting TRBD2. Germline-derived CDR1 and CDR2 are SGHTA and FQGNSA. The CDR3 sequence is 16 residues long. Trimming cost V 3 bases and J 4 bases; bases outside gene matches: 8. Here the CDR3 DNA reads TGTGCCAGCAGCTTGAGACTTAGCGGGACTTACAATGAGCAGTTCTTC. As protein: CASSLRLSGTYNEQFF.

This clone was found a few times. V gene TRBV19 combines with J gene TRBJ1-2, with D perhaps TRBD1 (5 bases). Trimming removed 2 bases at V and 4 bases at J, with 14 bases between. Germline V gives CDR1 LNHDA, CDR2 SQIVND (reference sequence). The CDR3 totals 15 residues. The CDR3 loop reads CASSILTTGIYGYTF. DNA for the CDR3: TGTGCCAGTAGTATACTAACAACAGGTATCTATGGCTACACCTTC.

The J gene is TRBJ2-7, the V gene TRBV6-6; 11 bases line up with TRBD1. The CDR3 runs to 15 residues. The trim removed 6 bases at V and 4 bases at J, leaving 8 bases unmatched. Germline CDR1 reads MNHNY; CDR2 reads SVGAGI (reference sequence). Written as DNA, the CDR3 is TGTGCCAGCAGGAACGGACAGGGGGCGATATACGAGCAGTACTTC. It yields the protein CASRNGQGAIYEQYF.

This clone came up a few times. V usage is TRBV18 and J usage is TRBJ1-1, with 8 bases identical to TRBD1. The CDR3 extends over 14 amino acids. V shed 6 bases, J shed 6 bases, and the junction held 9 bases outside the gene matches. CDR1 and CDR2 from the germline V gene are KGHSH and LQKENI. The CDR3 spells CASSQKQGASEAFF. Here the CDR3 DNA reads TGTGCCAGCTCCCAAAAGCAGGGGGCTTCTGAAGCTTTCTTT.

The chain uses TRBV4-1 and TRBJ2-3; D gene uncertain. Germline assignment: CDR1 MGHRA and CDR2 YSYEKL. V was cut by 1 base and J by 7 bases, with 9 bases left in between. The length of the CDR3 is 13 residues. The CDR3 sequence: CASSQGVVNTQYF. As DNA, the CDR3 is TGCGCCAGCAGCCAAGGAGTGGTTAATACGCAGTATTTT.

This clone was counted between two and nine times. Written as DNA, the CDR3 is TGTGCCAGCAGACAGCGGTATACTGAAGCTTTCTTT. Encoded protein: CASRQRYTEAFF. This sequence joins TRBV28 and TRBJ1-1; D call uncertain. Between the trimmed V and J ends, which lost 6 bases and 5 bases, there was a span of 10 bases. In germline, CDR1 is MDHEN, CDR2 SYDVKM. The CDR3 totals 12 residues.

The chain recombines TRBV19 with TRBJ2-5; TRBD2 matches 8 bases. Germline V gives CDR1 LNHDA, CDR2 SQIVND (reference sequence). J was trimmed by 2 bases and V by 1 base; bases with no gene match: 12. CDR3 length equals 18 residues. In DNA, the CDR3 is TGTGCCAGTAGTATAGCCCCAGCGGGGGAAGGGTGGCAAGAGACCCAGTACTTC. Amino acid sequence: CASSIAPAGEGWQETQYF.

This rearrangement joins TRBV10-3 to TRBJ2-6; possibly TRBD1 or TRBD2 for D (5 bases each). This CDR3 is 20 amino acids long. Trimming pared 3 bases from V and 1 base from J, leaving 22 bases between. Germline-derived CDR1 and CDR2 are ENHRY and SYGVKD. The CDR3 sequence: CAISDLRDGGRVSGANVLTF. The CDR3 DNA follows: TGTGCCATCAGTGACCTCCGTGATGGGGGAAGGGTGTCTGGGGCCAACGTCCTGACTTTC.

CDR3 amino acids: CASSSRTGPNTEAFF. Written as DNA, the CDR3 is TGTGCCAGCAGCTCGCGGACAGGTCCGAACACTGAAGCTTTCTTT. The chain couples TRBV11-2 to TRBJ1-1; 7 positions match TRBD1. The CDR3 runs 15 residues. The V gene's germline CDR1 is SGHAT and CDR2 FQNNGV. V shed 4 bases and J 1 base; nucleotides not matched to a gene: 6.

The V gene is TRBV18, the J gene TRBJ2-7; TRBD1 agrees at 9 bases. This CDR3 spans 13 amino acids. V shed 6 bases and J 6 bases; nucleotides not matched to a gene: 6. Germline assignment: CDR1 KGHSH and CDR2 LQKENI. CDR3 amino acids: CASSRDRVGEQYF. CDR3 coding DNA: TGTGCCAGCTCTAGGGACAGGGTCGGCGAGCAGTACTTC.

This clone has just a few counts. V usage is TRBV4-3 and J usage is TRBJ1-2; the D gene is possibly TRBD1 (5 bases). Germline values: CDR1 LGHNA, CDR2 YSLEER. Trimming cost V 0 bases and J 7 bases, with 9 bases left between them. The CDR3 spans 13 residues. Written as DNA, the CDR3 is TGCGCCAGCAGCCAAGATCAAAGGGGTGGCTACACCTTC. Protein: CASSQDQRGGYTF.

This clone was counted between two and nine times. CDR3 in DNA: TGTGCCAGCAGCCAATTACTTCAGGGAAACACTGAAGCTTTCTTT. It specifies CASSQLLQGNTEAFF. The chain combines TRBV16 with TRBJ1-1, with D possibly being TRBD1 (5 bases). CDR1 and CDR2 from the germline V gene are KGHSY and FQNENV. Trimming took off 1 base at V and 2 bases at J, with 11 bases between the two ends. This CDR3 spans 15 amino acids.

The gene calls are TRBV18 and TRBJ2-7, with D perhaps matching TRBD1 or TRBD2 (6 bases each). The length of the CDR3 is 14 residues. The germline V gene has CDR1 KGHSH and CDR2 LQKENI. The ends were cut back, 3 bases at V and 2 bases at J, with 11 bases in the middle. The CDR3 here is CASSPGQRAYEQYF. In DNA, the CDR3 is TGTGCCAGCTCACCCGGACAGCGGGCCTACGAGCAGTACTTC.